The T cell receptor (beta chain) described here comes from a study of control samples from healthy donors and cancer patients. The CDR3 has 15 residues. V shed 0 bases, J shed 1 base, and the junction held 3 bases outside the gene matches. In germline, CDR1 is SGHNT, CDR2 YYREEE (reference sequence). The data were produced by immunoSEQ multiplex PCR, yet TCRdb's version contains in-frame clones alone and is incomplete. The sample yields 150,000 to 200,000 clones, 85% to 95% seen once. Material for sequencing was blood. V and J are TRBV5-4 and TRBJ2-5; 7 bases are a match to TRBD2. This clonotype was sampled from a man aged 30-40 years in good health. The CDR3 reads CASSLARGVQETQYF. The CDR3 coding sequence is TGTGCCAGCAGCTTGGCCCGGGGGGTCCAAGAGACCCAGTACTTC.